This TCR beta chain originates from a study of spatial heterogeneity in lung cancer (dated by TCRdb to between 2018 and 2020). Background for the entire study: Beta-chain transcripts were consistently detected in greater numbers than alpha-chain transcripts, which likely reflected higher beta-chain transcript abundance. The study quantitatively compared TCR alpha and beta repertoires across multiple tumor regions, matched nontumor lung and blood in non-small cell lung cancer. Both alpha and beta chains were TCR-sequenced in approximately 200 tumor regions, around 65 matched nontumor lung samples and roughly 50 PBMC samples obtained at surgery. The study linked features of the TCR repertoire to counts of nonsynonymous mutations, which were determined by whole-exome sequencing of tumor tissue. In tumor regions, TCR transcript counts showed a strong correlation with a T cell transcriptional module score from matched bulk RNA-seq. In the raw uncorrected reads, each unique combination of TCR and UMI appeared more than ten times on average.

Within its sample, this clonotype is medium-sized (0.01 to 0.1%). Its antigen is still unknown. No base qualities exist here, and no much larger clone lies one base off it. CDR1 is given as KGHDR and CDR2 as SFDVKD, both from the germline V gene. The junction shows trimming of 4 bases on V and 4 bases on J, plus 7 bases between the germline ends. There are 13 amino acids in the CDR3, from cysteine to phenylalanine inclusive. Of the read, only the CDR3 DNA is kept; its 39 bases are in frame from base 1. The time point label here, explained by the study, means: sample taken at primary tumor resection. Samples were obtained from over 70 patients with early-stage, untreated non-small cell lung cancer from the lung TRACERx cohort. Whole RNA extracted from tumor and nontumor lung tissue, or from cryopreserved PBMC samples, was used for TCR sequencing without cell sorting. Only patients for whom sufficient RNA was available from at least two tumor regions were selected for TCR sequencing. Before being selected, tumor and adjacent nontumor lung specimens were reviewed by a lung pathologist.

The library was generated by 5' RACE. The data were produced on a NextSeq 500. In the TCR library protocol, a unique molecular identifier was attached to each TCR cDNA molecule so that PCR and sequencing errors could be corrected. In the authors' own workflow: TCR identification, UMI-based error correction and CDR3 extraction were all carried out with Decombinator tools. TCRs above a frequency of 2 per 1,000, corresponding to the top 1% of the tumor frequency distribution, were defined as expanded. Expanded tumor TCRs were classed as regional if statistically deemed absent (corrected P<0.05) from at least one tumor region, otherwise ubiquitous. Rényi diversity was computed with the R vegan package after subsampling each repertoire 100 times to 5,000 TCRs. CDR3 similarity networks were built from amino acid triplet string-kernel similarity, connecting CDR3s with pairwise similarity above 0.82. Through fastp at Q25 and MiXCR, TCRdb rebuilt clones from the public reads, retaining in-frame beta chains. Each CDR3 protein gets just one entry, which takes the most common genes and DNA from the rows behind it. It is TCRdb's table, rather than the study itself, that gives the V and J calls and clone size. The sample table records around 1,200 distinct CDR3 sequences; about a sixth of these occur just once. Around 41% of the sample lies in the top ten.

What the research found in general, with its limitations: Additional single-cell paired TCR alpha and beta sequencing was considered necessary to confirm, at a functional level, the hypothesis that regional TCRs recognize regional mutations. The tumor nonsynonymous mutation count correlated with the number of expanded intratumoral alpha and beta TCRs. TCR-seq coverage of tumor T cells was estimated at only 7% to 8.5% for alpha chains and less than 15% for beta chains. The count of ubiquitous expanded TCRs correlated with the count of ubiquitous nonsynonymous mutations, and the count of regional expanded TCRs correlated with the count of regional nonsynonymous mutations.

The material sequenced was lung tumor tissue, taken at surgery. This TCR came from a male donor with early-stage non-small cell lung cancer. The rearrangement combines TRBV24-1 with TRBJ1-5; the D gene is unclear. The CDR3 is CATSESANQPQHF. The nucleotides read TGTGCCACCAGTGAGTCGGCTAATCAGCCCCAGCATTTT.